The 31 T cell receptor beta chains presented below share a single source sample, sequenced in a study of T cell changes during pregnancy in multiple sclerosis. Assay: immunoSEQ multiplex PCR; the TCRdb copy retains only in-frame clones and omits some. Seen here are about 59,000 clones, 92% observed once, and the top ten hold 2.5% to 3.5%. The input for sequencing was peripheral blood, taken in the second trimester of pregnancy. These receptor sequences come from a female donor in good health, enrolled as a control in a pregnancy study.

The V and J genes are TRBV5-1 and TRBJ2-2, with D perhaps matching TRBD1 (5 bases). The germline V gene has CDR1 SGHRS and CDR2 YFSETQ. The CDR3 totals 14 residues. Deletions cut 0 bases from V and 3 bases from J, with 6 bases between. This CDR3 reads CASSLGQYTGELFF. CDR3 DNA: TGCGCCAGCAGCTTGGGACAGTACACCGGGGAGCTGTTTTTT.

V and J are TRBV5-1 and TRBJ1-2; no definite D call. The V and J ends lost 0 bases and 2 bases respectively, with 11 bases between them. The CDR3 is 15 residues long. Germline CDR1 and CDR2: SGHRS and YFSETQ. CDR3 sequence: CASSLAIWQNYGYTF. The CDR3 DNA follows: TGCGCCAGCAGCTTGGCCATATGGCAGAACTATGGCTACACCTTC.

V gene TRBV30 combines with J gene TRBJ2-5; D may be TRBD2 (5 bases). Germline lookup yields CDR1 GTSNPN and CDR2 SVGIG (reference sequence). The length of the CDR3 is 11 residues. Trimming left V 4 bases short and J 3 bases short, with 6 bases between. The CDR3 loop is CAWTEEETQYF. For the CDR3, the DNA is TGTGCCTGGACGGAGGAAGAGACCCAGTACTTC.

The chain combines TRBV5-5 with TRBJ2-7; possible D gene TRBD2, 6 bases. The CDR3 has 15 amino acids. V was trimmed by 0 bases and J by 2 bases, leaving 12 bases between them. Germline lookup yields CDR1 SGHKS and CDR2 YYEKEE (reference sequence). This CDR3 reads CASSLVDSGAYEQYF. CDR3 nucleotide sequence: TGTGCCAGCAGCTTGGTTGATAGCGGTGCCTACGAGCAGTACTTC.

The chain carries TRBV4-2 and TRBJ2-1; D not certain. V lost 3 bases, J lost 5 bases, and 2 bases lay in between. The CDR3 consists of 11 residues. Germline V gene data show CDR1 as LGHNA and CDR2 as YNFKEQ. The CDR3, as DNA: TGTGCCAGCAGCCATAACAATGAGCAGTTCTTC. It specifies CASSHNNEQFF.

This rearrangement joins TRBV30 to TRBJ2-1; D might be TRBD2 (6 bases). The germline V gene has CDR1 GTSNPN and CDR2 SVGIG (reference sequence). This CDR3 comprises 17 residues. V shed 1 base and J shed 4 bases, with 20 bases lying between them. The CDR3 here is CAWSGDGGDGGYNEQFF. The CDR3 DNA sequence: TGTGCCTGGAGTGGCGACGGCGGGGACGGTGGATACAATGAGCAGTTCTTC.

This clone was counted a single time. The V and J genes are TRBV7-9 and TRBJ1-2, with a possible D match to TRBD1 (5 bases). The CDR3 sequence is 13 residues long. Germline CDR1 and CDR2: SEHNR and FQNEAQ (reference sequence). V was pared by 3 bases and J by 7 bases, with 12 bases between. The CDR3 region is CASSLSGGSGYTF. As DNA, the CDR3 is TGTGCCAGCAGCTTGTCCGGGGGATCTGGCTACACCTTC.

CDR3 nucleotides: TGTGCCAGCAGATCTCGAGACAAAATCACAGATACGCAGTATTTT. Encoded protein: CASRSRDKITDTQYF. The chain is built from TRBV2 and TRBJ2-3; D not resolved. V lost 6 bases and J 2 bases, leaving 15 bases between the germline ends. The CDR3 contains 15 residues. From germline, CDR1 is SNHLY and CDR2 FYNNEI.

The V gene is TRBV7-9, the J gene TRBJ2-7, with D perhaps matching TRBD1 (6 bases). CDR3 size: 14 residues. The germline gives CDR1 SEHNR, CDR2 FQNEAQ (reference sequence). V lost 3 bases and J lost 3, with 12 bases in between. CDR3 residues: CASSFTGTLYEQYF. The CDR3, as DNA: TGTGCCAGCAGCTTTACAGGGACCCTCTACGAGCAGTACTTC.

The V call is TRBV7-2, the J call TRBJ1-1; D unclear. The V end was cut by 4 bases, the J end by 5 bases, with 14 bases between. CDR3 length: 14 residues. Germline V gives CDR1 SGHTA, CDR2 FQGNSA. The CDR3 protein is CASSWAPGGTEAFF. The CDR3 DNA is TGTGCCAGCAGCTGGGCCCCAGGAGGGACTGAAGCTTTCTTT.

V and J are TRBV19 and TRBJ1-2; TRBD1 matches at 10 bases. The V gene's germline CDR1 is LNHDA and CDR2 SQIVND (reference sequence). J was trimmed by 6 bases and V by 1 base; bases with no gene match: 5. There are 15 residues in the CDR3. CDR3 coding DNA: TGTGCCAGTAGTATAGTCTCCGGGACAGGGGATGGCTACACCTTC. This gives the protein CASSIVSGTGDGYTF.

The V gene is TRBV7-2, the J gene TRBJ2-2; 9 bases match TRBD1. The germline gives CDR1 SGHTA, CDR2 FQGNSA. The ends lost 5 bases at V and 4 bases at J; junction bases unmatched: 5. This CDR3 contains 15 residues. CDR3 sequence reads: CASSGGTGSTGELFF. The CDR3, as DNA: TGTGCCAGCAGCGGAGGGACAGGGAGCACCGGGGAGCTGTTTTTT.

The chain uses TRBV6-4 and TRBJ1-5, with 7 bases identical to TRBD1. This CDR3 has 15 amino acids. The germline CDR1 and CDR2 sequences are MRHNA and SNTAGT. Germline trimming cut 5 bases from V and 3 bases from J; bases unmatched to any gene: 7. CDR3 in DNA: TGTGCCAGCAGTCCACCGGGACAGCACAATCAGCCCCAGCATTTT. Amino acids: CASSPPGQHNQPQHF.

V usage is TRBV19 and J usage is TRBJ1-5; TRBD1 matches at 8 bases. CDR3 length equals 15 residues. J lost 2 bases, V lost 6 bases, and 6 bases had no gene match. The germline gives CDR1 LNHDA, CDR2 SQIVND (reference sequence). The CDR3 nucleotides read TGTGCCAGTAGGCCCGGACAGGGCGGCAATCAGCCCCAGCATTTT. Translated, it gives CASRPGQGGNQPQHF. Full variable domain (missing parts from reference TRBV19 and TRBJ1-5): DGGITQSPKYLFRKEGQNVTLSCEQNLNHDAMYWYRQDPGQGLRLIYYSQIVNDFQKGDIAEGYSVSREKKESFPLTVTSAQKNPTAFYLCASRPGQGGNQPQHFGDGTRLSIL.

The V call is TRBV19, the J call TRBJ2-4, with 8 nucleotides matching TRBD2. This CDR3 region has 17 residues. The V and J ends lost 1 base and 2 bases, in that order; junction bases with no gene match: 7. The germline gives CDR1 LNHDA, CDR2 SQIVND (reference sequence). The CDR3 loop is CASSIAGPSGPKNIQYF. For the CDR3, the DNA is TGTGCCAGTAGTATAGCAGGGCCTAGCGGGCCCAAAAACATTCAGTACTTC.

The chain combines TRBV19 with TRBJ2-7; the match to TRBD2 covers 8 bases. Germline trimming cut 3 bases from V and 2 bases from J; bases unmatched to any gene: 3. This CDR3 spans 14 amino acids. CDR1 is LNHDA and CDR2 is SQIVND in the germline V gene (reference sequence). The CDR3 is CASSMGRGAYEQYF. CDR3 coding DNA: TGTGCCAGTAGTATGGGGCGGGGGGCCTACGAGCAGTACTTC.

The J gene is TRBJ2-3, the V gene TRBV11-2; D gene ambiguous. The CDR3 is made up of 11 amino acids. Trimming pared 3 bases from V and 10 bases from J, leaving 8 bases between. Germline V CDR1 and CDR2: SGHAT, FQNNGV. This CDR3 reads CASSFRVAQYF. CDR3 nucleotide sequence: TGTGCCAGCAGCTTCCGGGTGGCGCAGTATTTT.

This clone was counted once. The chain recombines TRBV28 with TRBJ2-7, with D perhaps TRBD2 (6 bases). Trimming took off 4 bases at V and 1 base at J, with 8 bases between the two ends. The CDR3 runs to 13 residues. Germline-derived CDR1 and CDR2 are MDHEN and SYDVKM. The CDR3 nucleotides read TGTGCCAGCAGTTCCAGCGGGTCCTACGAGCAGTACTTC. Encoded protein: CASSSSGSYEQYF.

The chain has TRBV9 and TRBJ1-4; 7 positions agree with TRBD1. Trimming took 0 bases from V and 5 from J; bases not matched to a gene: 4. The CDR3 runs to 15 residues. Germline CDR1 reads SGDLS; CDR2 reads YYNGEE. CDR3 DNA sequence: TGTGCCAGCAGCGTAGGAGGGGGCGGGAATGAAAAACTGTTTTTT. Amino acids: CASSVGGGGNEKLFF.

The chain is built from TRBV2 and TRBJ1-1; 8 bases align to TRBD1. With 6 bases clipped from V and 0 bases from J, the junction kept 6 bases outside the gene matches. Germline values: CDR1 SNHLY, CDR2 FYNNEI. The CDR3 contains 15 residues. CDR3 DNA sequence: TGTGCCAGCAGCCAGACAGGGGACCTGAACACTGAAGCTTTCTTT. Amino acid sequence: CASSQTGDLNTEAFF.

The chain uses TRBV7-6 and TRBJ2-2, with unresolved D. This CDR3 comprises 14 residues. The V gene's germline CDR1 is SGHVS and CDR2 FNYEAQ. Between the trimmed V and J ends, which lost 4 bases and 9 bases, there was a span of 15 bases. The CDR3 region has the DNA TGTGCCAGCAGCTCAAAGGCAGAGGTCAGGGAGCTGTTTTTT. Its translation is CASSSKAEVRELFF.

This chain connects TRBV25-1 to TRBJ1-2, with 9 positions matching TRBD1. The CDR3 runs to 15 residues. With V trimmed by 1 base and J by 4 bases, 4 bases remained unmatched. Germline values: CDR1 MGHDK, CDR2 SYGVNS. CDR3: CASSESETGGYGYTF. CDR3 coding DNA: TGTGCCAGCAGTGAATCCGAGACAGGGGGCTATGGCTACACCTTC.

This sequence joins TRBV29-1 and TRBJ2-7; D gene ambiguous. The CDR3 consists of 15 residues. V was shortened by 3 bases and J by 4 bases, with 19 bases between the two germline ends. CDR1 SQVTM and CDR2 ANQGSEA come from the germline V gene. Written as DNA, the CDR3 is TGCAGCGTTGACCGGCTAGGCCAAATCATGTACGAGCAGTACTTC. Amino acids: CSVDRLGQIMYEQYF.

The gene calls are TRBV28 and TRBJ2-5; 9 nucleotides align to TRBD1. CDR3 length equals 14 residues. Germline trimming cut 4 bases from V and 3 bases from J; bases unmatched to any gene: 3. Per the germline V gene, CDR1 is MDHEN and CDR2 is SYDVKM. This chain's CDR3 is CASSSQGAEETQYF. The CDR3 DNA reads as TGTGCCAGCAGTTCACAGGGGGCCGAAGAGACCCAGTACTTC.

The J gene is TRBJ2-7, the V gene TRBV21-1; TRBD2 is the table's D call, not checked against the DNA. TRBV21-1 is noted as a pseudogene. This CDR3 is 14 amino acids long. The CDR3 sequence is CASSGEGRDYEQYF. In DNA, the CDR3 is TGTGCCAGCAGCGGCGAGGGTAGGGACTACGAGCAGTACTTC.

The CDR3 protein is CASAPRTTNEKLFF. Here the CDR3 DNA reads TGTGCCAGCGCTCCGCGGACAACTAATGAAAAACTGTTTTTT. V usage is TRBV19 and J usage is TRBJ1-4; D uncertain. Germline CDR1 reads LNHDA; CDR2 reads SQIVND (reference sequence). This CDR3 comprises 14 residues. V dropped 9 bases and J dropped 0 bases, with 11 bases sitting between them. Combining the CDR3 with reference TRBV19 and TRBJ1-4 gives the whole variable domain DGGITQSPKYLFRKEGQNVTLSCEQNLNHDAMYWYRQDPGQGLRLIYYSQIVNDFQKGDIAEGYSVSREKKESFPLTVTSAQKNPTAFYLCASAPRTTNEKLFFGSGTQLSVL.

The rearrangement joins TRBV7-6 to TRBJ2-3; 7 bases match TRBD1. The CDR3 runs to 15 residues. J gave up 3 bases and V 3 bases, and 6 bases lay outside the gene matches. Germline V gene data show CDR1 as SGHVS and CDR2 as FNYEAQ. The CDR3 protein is CASSFHRGRTDTQYF. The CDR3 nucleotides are TGTGCCAGCAGCTTTCACAGGGGTAGGACAGATACGCAGTATTTT. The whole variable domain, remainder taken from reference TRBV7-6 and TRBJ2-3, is GAGVSQSPRYKVTKRGQDVALRCDPISGHVSLYWYRQALGQGPEFLTYFNYEAQQDKSGLPNDRFSAERPEGSISTLTIQRTEQRDSAMYRCASSFHRGRTDTQYFGPGTRLTVL.

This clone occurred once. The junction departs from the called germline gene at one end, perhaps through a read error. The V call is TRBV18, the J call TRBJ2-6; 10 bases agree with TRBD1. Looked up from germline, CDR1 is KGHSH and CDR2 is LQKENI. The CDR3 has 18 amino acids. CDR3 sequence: CASSPRDRGISGANVLTF. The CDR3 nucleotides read TGTGCCAGCTCCCCACGGGACAGGGGTATCTCTGGGGCCAACGTCCTGACTTTC.

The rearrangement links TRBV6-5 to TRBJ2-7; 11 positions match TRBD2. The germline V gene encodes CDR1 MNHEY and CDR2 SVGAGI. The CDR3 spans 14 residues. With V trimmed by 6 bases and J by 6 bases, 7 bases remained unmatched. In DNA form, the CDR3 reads TGTGCCAGCAGCCGACCGGGACTAGCGGCCGAGCAGTACTTC. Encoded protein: CASSRPGLAAEQYF.

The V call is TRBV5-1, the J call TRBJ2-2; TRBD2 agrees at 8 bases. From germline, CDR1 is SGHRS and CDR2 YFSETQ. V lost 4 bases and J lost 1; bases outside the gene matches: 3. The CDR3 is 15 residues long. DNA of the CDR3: TGCGCCAGCAGCACTCTAGCGGGGAACACCGGGGAGCTGTTTTTT. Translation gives CASSTLAGNTGELFF.

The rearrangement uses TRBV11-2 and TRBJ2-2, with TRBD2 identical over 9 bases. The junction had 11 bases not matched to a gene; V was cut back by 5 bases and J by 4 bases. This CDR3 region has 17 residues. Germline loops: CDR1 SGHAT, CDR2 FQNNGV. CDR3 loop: CASSLWGSGSLTGELFF. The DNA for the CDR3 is TGTGCCAGCAGCCTCTGGGGTAGCGGGAGTCTCACCGGGGAGCTGTTTTTT. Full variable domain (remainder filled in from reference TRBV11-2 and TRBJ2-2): EAGVAQSPRYKIIEKRQSVAFWCNPISGHATLYWYQQILGQGPKLLIQFQNNGVVDDSQLPKDRFSAERLKGVDSTLKIQPAKLEDSAVYLCASSLWGSGSLTGELFFGEGSRLTVL.